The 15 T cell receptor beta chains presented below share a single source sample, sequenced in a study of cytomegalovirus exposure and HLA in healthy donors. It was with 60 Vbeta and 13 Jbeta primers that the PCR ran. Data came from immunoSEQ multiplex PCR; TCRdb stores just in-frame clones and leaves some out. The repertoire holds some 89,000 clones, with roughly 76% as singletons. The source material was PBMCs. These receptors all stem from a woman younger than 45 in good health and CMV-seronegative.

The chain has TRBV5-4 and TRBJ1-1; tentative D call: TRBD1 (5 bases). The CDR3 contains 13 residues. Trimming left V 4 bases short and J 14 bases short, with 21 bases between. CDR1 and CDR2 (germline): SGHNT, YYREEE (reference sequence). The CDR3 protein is CASSPDTLSADFF. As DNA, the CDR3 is TGTGCCAGCAGCCCGGACACCCTCTCCGCGGACTTCTTT.

DNA of the CDR3: TGTGCCAGCTCACCCGCCATCAGGGGGTCTCCGAACGGCTACACCTTC. It is translated as CASSPAIRGSPNGYTF. The gene calls are TRBV18 and TRBJ1-2, with TRBD1 matching 7 bases. CDR1 KGHSH and CDR2 LQKENI come from the germline V gene. This CDR3 has 16 amino acids. V was clipped by 3 bases and J by 8 bases; unmatched bases: 15.

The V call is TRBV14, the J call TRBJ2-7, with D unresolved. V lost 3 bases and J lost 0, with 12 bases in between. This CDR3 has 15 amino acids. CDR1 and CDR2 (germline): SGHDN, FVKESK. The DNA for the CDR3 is TGTGCCAGCAGCCATCTCGCCCTAAGCTCCTACGAGCAGTACTTC. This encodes CASSHLALSSYEQYF.

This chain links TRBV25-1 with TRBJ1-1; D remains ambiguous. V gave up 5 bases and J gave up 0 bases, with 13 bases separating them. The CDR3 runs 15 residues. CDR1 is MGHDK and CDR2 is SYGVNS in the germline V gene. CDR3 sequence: CASSILDNVNTEAFF. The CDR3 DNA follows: TGTGCCAGCAGTATCCTTGACAACGTGAACACTGAAGCTTTCTTT.

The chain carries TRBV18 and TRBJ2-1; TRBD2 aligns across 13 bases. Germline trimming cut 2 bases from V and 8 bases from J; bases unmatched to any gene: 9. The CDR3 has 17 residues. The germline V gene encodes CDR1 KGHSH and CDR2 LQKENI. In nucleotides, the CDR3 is TGTGCCAGCTCACCAGGGACTAGCGGGGCGGTTTGGGATGAGCAGTTCTTC. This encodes CASSPGTSGAVWDEQFF. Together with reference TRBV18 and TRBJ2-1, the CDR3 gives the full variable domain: NAGVMQNPRHLVRRRGQEARLRCSPMKGHSHVYWYRQLPEEGLKFMVYLQKENIIDESGMPKERFSAEFPKEGPSILRIQQVVRGDSAAYFCASSPGTSGAVWDEQFFGPGTRLTVL.

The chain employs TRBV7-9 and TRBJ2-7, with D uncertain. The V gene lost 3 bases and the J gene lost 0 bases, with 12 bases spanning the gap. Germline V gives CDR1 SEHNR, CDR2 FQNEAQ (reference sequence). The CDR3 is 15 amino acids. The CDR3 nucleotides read TGTGCCAGCAGCTTGCCAGGAATCTTCTCCTACGAGCAGTACTTC. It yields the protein CASSLPGIFSYEQYF.

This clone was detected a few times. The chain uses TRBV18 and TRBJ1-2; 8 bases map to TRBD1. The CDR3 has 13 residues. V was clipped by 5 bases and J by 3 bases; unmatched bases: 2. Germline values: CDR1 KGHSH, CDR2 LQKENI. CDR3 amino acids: CASSSGQDYGYTF. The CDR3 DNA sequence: TGTGCCAGCTCATCGGGACAGGACTATGGCTACACCTTC.

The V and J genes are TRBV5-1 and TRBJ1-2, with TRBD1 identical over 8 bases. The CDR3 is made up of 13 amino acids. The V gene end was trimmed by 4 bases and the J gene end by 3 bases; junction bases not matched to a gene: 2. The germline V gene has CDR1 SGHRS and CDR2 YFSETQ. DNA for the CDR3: TGCGCCAGCAGCGAACAGGGGGACTATGGCTACACCTTC. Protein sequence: CASSEQGDYGYTF.

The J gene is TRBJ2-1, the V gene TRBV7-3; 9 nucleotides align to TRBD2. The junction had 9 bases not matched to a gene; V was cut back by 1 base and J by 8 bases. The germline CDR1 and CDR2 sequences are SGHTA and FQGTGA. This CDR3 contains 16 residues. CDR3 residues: CASSLIGGRALHEQFF. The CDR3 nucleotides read TGTGCCAGCAGCTTAATTGGCGGGAGGGCCCTCCATGAGCAGTTCTTC.

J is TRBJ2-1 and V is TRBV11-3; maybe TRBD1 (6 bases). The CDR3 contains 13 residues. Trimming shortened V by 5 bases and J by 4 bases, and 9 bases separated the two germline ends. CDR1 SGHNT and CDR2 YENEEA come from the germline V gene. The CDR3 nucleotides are TGTGCCAGCAGCACACAGGGTTACAATGAGCAGTTCTTC. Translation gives CASSTQGYNEQFF. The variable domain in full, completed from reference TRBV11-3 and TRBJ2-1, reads EAGVVQSPRYKIIEKKQPVAFWCNPISGHNTLYWYLQNLGQGPELLIRYENEEAVDDSQLPKDRFSAERLKGVDSTLKIQPAELGDSAVYLCASSTQGYNEQFFGPGTRLTVL.

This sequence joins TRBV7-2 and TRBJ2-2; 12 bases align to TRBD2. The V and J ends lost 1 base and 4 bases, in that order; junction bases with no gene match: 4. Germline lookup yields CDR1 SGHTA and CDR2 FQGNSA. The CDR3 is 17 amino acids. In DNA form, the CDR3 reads TGTGCCAGCAGCTTAGGACTAGCGGGAGCACCCACCGGGGAGCTGTTTTTT. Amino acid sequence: CASSLGLAGAPTGELFF.

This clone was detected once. The CDR3 nucleotides read TGCAGCTTCAGAGGACAGGGGAGCGCTGAAGCTTTCTTT. As protein: CSFRGQGSAEAFF. The chain links TRBV29-1 to TRBJ1-1, with TRBD1 matching over 9 bases. V lost 8 bases to trimming and J lost 6 bases; unmatched junction nucleotides: 10. The CDR3 has 13 amino acids. CDR1 and CDR2 from the germline V gene are SQVTM and ANQGSEA.

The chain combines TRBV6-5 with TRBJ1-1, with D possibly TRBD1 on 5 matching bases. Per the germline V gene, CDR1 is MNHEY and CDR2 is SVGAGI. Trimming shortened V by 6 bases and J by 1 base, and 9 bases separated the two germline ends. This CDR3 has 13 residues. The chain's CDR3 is CASRRQPNTEAFF. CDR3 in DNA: TGTGCCAGCAGGCGACAGCCGAACACTGAAGCTTTCTTT.

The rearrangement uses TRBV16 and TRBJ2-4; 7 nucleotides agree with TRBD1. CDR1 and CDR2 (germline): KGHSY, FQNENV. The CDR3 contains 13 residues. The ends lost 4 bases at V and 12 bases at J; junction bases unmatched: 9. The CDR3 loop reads CASSPSPRDSQYF. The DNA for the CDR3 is TGTGCCAGCAGCCCAAGCCCCCGGGACAGTCAGTACTTC.

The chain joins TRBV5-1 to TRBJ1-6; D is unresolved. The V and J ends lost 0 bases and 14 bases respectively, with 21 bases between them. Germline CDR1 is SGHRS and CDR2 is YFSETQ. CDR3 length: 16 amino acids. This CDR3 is CASSLEWLTFNLALHF. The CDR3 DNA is TGCGCCAGCAGCTTGGAATGGCTGACATTTAATTTGGCCCTCCACTTT. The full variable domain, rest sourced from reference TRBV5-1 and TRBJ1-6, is KAGVTQTPRYLIKTRGQQVTLSCSPISGHRSVSWYQQTPGQGLQFLFEYFSETQRNKGNFPGRFSGRQFSNSRSEMNVSTLELGDSALYLCASSLEWLTFNLALHFGNGTRLTVT.